The clone carrying this TCR beta chain was seen a few times. The sample is drawn from a study of blood T cell repertoires in COVID-19. Turning to the study itself: In each case, the material was cDNA or gDNA derived from T cells, B-cell-depleted T cells, or PBMCs.

V lost 2 bases and J 8 bases, leaving 13 bases between the germline ends. Germline CDR1 and CDR2: SGHRS and YFSETQ. CDR3 length: 13 amino acids. Profiling relied on immunoSEQ multiplex PCR, and the TCRdb table lists in-frame clones only, not all of them. The sample lists 63,000 or so clones; 80% to 85% were seen once. Input material: peripheral blood. The TCR originated in a human donor in a cohort sampled during active COVID-19. The chain employs TRBV5-1 and TRBJ1-2, with D hard to call. For the CDR3, the DNA is TGCGCCAGCAGCTTTTCGGGAGAAAGAGGCTACACCTTC. It codes for CASSFSGERGYTF.